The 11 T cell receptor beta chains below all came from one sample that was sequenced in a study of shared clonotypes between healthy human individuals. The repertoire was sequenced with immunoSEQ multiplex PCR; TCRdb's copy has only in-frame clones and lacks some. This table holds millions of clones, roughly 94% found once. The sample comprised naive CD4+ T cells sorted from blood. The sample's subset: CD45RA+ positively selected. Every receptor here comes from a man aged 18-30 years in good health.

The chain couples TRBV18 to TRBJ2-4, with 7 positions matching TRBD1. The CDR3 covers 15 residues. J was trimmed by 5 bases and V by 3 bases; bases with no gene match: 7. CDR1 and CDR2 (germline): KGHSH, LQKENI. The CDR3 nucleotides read TGTGCCAGCTCACCGACAGGGTTGCCCGAAAACATTCAGTACTTC. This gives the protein CASSPTGLPENIQYF.

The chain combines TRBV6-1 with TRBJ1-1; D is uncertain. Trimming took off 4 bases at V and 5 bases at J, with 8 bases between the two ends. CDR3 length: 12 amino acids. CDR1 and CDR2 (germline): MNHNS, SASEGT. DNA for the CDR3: TGTGCCAGCAGTGCTGTGGGAACTGAAGCTTTCTTT. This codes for CASSAVGTEAFF.

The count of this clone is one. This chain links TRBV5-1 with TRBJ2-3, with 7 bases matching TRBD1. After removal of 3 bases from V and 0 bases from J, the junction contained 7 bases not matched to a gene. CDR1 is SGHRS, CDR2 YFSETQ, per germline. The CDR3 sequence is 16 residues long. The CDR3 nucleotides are TGCGCCAGCAGCTGGGGGACAGCGGATAGCACAGATACGCAGTATTTT. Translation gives CASSWGTADSTDTQYF.

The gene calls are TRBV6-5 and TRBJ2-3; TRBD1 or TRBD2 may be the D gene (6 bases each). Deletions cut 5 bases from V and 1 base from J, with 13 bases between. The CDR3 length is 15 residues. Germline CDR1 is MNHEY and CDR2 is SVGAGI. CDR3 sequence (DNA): TGTGCCAGCAGTCCCGAGGGGGGCGGCACAGATACGCAGTATTTT. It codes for CASSPEGGGTDTQYF.

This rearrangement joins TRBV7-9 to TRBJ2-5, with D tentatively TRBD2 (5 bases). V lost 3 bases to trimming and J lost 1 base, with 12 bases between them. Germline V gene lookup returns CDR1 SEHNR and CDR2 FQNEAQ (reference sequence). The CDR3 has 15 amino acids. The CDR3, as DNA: TGTGCCAGCAGCTTTTATAGCGCCTCCCAAGAGACCCAGTACTTC. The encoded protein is CASSFYSASQETQYF.

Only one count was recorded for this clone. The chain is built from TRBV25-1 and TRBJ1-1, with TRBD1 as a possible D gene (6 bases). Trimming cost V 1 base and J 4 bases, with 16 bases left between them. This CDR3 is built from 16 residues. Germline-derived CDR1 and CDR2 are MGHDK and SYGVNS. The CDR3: CASSESLTGRGTEAFF. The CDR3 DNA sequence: TGTGCCAGCAGTGAATCCCTAACAGGGCGCGGCACTGAAGCTTTCTTT.

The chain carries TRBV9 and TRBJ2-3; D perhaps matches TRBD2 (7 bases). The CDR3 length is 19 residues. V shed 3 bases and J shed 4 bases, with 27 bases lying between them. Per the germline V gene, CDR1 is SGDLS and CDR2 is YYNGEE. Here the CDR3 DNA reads TGTGCCAGCAGCGATACGGGCCTTCGGGGGGCCTATTCTGCAGATACGCAGTATTTT. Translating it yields CASSDTGLRGAYSADTQYF.

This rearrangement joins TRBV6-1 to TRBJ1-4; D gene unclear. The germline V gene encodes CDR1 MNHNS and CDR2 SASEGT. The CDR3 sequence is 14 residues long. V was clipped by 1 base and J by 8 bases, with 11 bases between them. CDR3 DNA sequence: TGTGCCAGCAGTGAAGGGACGGTGACCGAAAAACTGTTTTTT. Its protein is CASSEGTVTEKLFF.

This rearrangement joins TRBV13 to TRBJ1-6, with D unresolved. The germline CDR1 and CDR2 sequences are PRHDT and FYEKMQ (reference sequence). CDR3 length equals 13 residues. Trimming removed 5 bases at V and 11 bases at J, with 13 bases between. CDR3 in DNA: TGTGCCAGCAGCGGAAGGGAGTTCACACCCCTCCACTTT. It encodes CASSGREFTPLHF.

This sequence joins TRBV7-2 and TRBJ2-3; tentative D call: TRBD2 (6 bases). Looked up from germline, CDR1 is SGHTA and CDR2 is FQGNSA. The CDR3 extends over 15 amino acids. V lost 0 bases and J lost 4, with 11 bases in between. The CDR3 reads CASSLARGAADTQYF. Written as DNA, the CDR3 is TGTGCCAGCAGCTTAGCGCGCGGGGCCGCAGATACGCAGTATTTT.

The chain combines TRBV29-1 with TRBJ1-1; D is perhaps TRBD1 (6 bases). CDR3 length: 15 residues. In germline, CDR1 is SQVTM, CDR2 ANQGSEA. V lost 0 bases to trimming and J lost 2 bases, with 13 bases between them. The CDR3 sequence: CSVEDGLGANTEAFF. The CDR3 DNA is TGCAGCGTTGAAGATGGGCTGGGGGCAAACACTGAAGCTTTCTTT.